This entry features one T cell receptor (beta chain) sequence. What it binds is unknown. These data come from a study of T cell responses to AZD1222 COVID-19 vaccine. Study-level results: Unmutated variant regions are reportedly the target of nearly half of TCRs that are spike-specific. Repertoires in all cases were sampled only once the peak T cell response had passed. Rises in breadth and depth of Spike-specific TCRs came after two AZD1222 doses. The CD4 TCRs associated with vaccination extended across spike and predominated at 160-218 and 743-854.

The table came from immunoSEQ multiplex PCR; TCRdb's copy has only in-frame clones and leaves some out. The sample has around 50,000 clones, 80% to 90% seen once. This receptor was identified in an adult who received the AZD1222 COVID-19 vaccine. The sample was peripheral blood, taken 28 days after the second AZD1222 dose.

The CDR3 sequence: CASKKGTNEKLFF. CDR3 sequence (DNA): TGTGCCAGTAAAAAGGGGACTAATGAAAAACTGTTTTTT. The chain recombines TRBV19 with TRBJ1-4; a weak D match, TRBD1 (5 bases). Trimming pared 7 bases from V and 2 bases from J, leaving 8 bases between. The CDR3 consists of 13 residues. Germline CDR1 and CDR2: LNHDA and SQIVND (reference sequence).